Below are 30 T cell receptor beta chains sequenced from a single sample in a study of T cells after yellow fever vaccination. TCRdb re-called the 5' RACE reads through MiXCR, storing one row per CDR3 protein. The table has 200,000 to 300,000 distinct CDR3 sequences, 10% to 15% seen once. Source: CD4+ T cells sorted from PBMCs, taken 45 days after the yellow fever booster vaccination. These receptors all come from a man aged 25-40 years who received the YFV17D yellow fever vaccine.

This clonotype was detected only a few times. V is TRBV20-1 and J is TRBJ2-3; the match to TRBD1 covers 8 bases. V shed 2 bases and J 1 base; nucleotides not matched to a gene: 8. The CDR3 sequence is 16 residues long. Germline values: CDR1 DFQATT, CDR2 SNEGSKA (reference sequence). CDR3 sequence (DNA): TGCAGTGCTAGACTGGCCCAGGGGGCTCGCACAGATACGCAGTATTTT. Translating gives CSARLAQGARTDTQYF.

V is TRBV5-1 and J is TRBJ2-7, with TRBD1 as a possible D gene (6 bases). This CDR3 has 13 residues. Germline lookup yields CDR1 SGHRS and CDR2 YFSETQ. V was cut by 0 bases and J by 4 bases, with 8 bases left in between. The DNA of the CDR3 is TGCGCCAGCAGCTTGGGGGACAAATACGAGCAGTACTTC. Its translation is CASSLGDKYEQYF.

The chain carries TRBV14 and TRBJ1-6; no definite D call. CDR1 and CDR2 (germline): SGHDN, FVKESK. Trimming left V 3 bases short and J 14 bases short, with 17 bases between. There are 14 residues in the CDR3. The CDR3 DNA is TGTGCCAGCAGCCATACGGGGAATATAGGAACCCTCCACTTT. Translation: CASSHTGNIGTLHF.

J is TRBJ2-2 and V is TRBV7-2; 8 nucleotides align to TRBD1. V gave up 6 bases and J gave up 1 base; unmatched junction bases: 4. Per germline, CDR1 SGHTA and CDR2 FQGNSA. This CDR3 is 15 amino acids long. The CDR3 protein is CASSFDRGNTGELFF. CDR3 nucleotides: TGTGCCAGCAGTTTCGACAGGGGGAACACCGGGGAGCTGTTTTTT.

This clonotype has a handful of counts. The V call is TRBV7-6, the J call TRBJ2-2, with D uncertain. Trimming removed 4 bases from V and 1 base from J, with 13 bases in between. Germline assignment: CDR1 SGHVS and CDR2 FNYEAQ. This CDR3 spans 16 amino acids. CDR3 coding DNA: TGTGCCAGCAGCTACCCCAGAATAGAGAACACCGGGGAGCTGTTTTTT. Protein: CASSYPRIENTGELFF.

This clonotype was found a few times. The chain combines TRBV29-1 with TRBJ2-7, with 8 positions matching TRBD2. V trimming: 4 bases; J trimming: 2 bases; junction bases outside the gene matches: 4. The germline V gene has CDR1 SQVTM and CDR2 ANQGSEA. This CDR3 is built from 13 residues. Here the CDR3 reads CSVVSGRAYEQYF. The CDR3 DNA sequence: TGCAGCGTTGTAAGCGGGAGAGCCTACGAGCAGTACTTC.

The sample holds a few counts of this clonotype. The rearrangement uses TRBV6-1 and TRBJ1-5, with 9 bases that match TRBD1. CDR1 and CDR2 from the germline V gene are MNHNS and SASEGT. Trimming cost V 6 bases and J 1 base; bases outside gene matches: 7. This CDR3 has 16 residues. CDR3 in DNA: TGTGCCAGCAGGCCGACCGGGACAGGGAGCAATCAGCCCCAGCATTTT. Amino acids: CASRPTGTGSNQPQHF.

The chain couples TRBV2 to TRBJ2-3, with TRBD2 matching over 9 bases. Germline loops: CDR1 SNHLY, CDR2 FYNNEI. V was pared by 7 bases and J by 0 bases, with 5 bases of the junction left unmatched. CDR3 length: 15 residues. The CDR3 region is CASNRLAVSTDTQYF. The CDR3 DNA reads TGTGCCAGCAACAGACTAGCGGTCAGCACAGATACGCAGTATTTT.

The rearrangement joins TRBV7-6 to TRBJ2-3; D is ambiguous. This CDR3 has 13 amino acids. Germline CDR1 SGHVS, CDR2 FNYEAQ. Trimming left V 1 base short and J 8 bases short, with 10 bases between. The CDR3 region is CASSLVQAGTQYF. The CDR3 region has the DNA TGTGCCAGCAGCTTAGTGCAAGCTGGTACGCAGTATTTT.

The chain combines TRBV27 with TRBJ2-5; D is ambiguous. Germline V gives CDR1 MNHEY, CDR2 SMNVEV (reference sequence). The V end was cut by 0 bases, the J end by 2 bases, with 7 bases between. This CDR3 spans 14 amino acids. In DNA form, the CDR3 reads TGTGCCAGCAGTTTATCCAGGCCGCAAGAGACCCAGTACTTC. It specifies CASSLSRPQETQYF.

The rearrangement links TRBV6-5 to TRBJ1-1; 7 nucleotides agree with TRBD1. Unmatched junction bases numbered 6, after V lost 10 bases and J lost 4 bases. Germline V gives CDR1 MNHEY, CDR2 SVGAGI. The CDR3 runs to 12 residues. CDR3 residues: CATEGAGTEAFF. The CDR3 DNA sequence: TGTGCCACCGAGGGGGCTGGCACTGAAGCTTTCTTT.

This clonotype was seen more than once but under ten times. Here the CDR3 reads CASSYSGAGNTGELFF. For the CDR3, the DNA is TGTGCCAGCAGTTACTCGGGGGCTGGGAACACCGGGGAGCTGTTTTTT. The V gene is TRBV6-5, the J gene TRBJ2-2; TRBD1 might be the D (6 bases). The germline V gene has CDR1 MNHEY and CDR2 SVGAGI. With 0 bases removed from V and 1 base from J, the gap between germline ends came to 9 bases. This CDR3 comprises 16 residues.

This clonotype appeared a few times. The V gene is TRBV6-2 or TRBV6-3, the J gene TRBJ2-7; possibly TRBD2 for D (6 bases). Germline CDR1 reads MNHEY; CDR2 reads SVGEGT. The CDR3 is 16 amino acids. Trimming removed 5 bases from V and 2 bases from J, with 19 bases in between. The CDR3, as DNA: TGTGCCAGCAGTGACTACCGGACTACCTTGGCCTACGAGCAGTACTTC. This sequence encodes CASSDYRTTLAYEQYF.

This clonotype has only a few counts. The chain employs TRBV18 and TRBJ2-2; no clear D gene. The CDR3 spans 17 residues. Germline CDR1 reads KGHSH; CDR2 reads LQKENI. V lost 2 bases, J lost 0 bases, and 13 bases lay in between. For the CDR3, the DNA is TGTGCCAGCTCACCAAGCACGACGTTCACGAACACCGGGGAGCTGTTTTTT. The encoded protein is CASSPSTTFTNTGELFF.

This rearrangement joins TRBV12-3 or TRBV12-4 to TRBJ2-7, with 15 nucleotides matching TRBD2. The CDR3 length is 18 residues. J lost 2 bases, V lost 7 bases, and 12 bases had no gene match. Here the CDR3 reads CASNKIPGLAGGAYEQYF. CDR3 nucleotide sequence: TGTGCCAGCAATAAAATACCGGGACTAGCGGGAGGCGCCTACGAGCAGTACTTC.

This clonotype was counted only a few times. The rearrangement uses TRBV7-9 and TRBJ2-1; 9 nucleotides align to TRBD2. CDR1 is SEHNR, CDR2 FQNEAQ, per germline (reference sequence). CDR3 length: 17 residues. Trimming removed 5 bases from V and 2 bases from J; junction bases left unmatched: 10. The CDR3 DNA follows: TGTGCCAGCAGCCCCGACCGAAGGACTAGCGCCTACAATGAGCAGTTCTTC. Amino acids: CASSPDRRTSAYNEQFF.

The rearrangement joins TRBV2 to TRBJ2-1; a weak D match, TRBD1 (6 bases). The CDR3 totals 14 residues. V lost 8 bases and J lost 0, with 11 bases in between. Germline loops: CDR1 SNHLY, CDR2 FYNNEI. In DNA form, the CDR3 reads TGTGCCAGCGAAAGGGGGAGCTCCTACAATGAGCAGTTCTTC. This encodes CASERGSSYNEQFF.

The chain has TRBV7-2 and TRBJ2-7, with 7 bases matching TRBD2. The J segment lost 7 bases and the V segment lost 7 bases, leaving 13 bases of the junction unmatched. CDR1 and CDR2 (germline): SGHTA, FQGNSA. This CDR3 contains 14 residues. CDR3 protein: CASIPGLGPAEQYF. DNA for the CDR3: TGTGCCAGCATCCCCGGACTAGGGCCGGCGGAGCAGTACTTC.

This clonotype was seen a handful of times. The chain uses TRBV9 and TRBJ2-1; 7 positions agree with TRBD2. CDR3 size: 12 residues. Germline lookup yields CDR1 SGDLS and CDR2 YYNGEE. Trimming took 3 bases from V and 8 from J; bases not matched to a gene: 2. The CDR3 nucleotides read TGTGCCAGCAGCGAAACTAGCGATGAGCAGTTCTTC. This gives the protein CASSETSDEQFF.

In this sample, this clonotype turned up once. This chain joins TRBV6-1 and TRBJ2-1; D is tentatively TRBD1 or TRBD2 (5 bases each). This CDR3 contains 15 residues. Germline V gene sequence: CDR1 MNHNS, CDR2 SASEGT. Trimming stripped 8 bases from V and 8 bases from J, with 22 bases between. The DNA for the CDR3 is TGTGCCAGCTTCAGGGACCGGGCCGTTGTGGATGAGCAGTTCTTC. This sequence encodes CASFRDRAVVDEQFF.

This chain links TRBV28 with TRBJ1-2; no definite D call. The CDR3 extends over 12 amino acids. V shed 5 bases and J shed 11 bases, with 15 bases lying between them. Germline V gene lookup returns CDR1 MDHEN and CDR2 SYDVKM. The CDR3 DNA follows: TGTGCCAGCAGTGCTTACACGCGTCGGTACACCTTC. Translation: CASSAYTRRYTF.

V gene TRBV18 combines with J gene TRBJ1-1, with no clear D. This CDR3 has 12 residues. Trimming removed 3 bases from V and 8 bases from J, with 10 bases in between. Germline V gene lookup returns CDR1 KGHSH and CDR2 LQKENI. The CDR3 here is CASSPREGEAFF. The CDR3 nucleotides are TGTGCCAGCTCACCCCGCGAGGGCGAAGCTTTCTTT.

This clonotype was picked up a small number of times. The CDR3, as DNA: TGTGCCAGCAGTCTGACCCGGGTGGAGACGACCTATGGCTACACCTTC. Amino acid sequence: CASSLTRVETTYGYTF. The rearrangement joins TRBV7-2 to TRBJ1-2; the D is unclear. Germline CDR1 SGHTA, CDR2 FQGNSA. This CDR3 spans 16 amino acids. V shed 6 bases and J shed 4 bases, with 21 bases lying between them.

Many counts were recorded for this clonotype. The gene calls are TRBV7-2 and TRBJ2-7; TRBD1 aligns across 7 bases. Germline V gives CDR1 SGHTA, CDR2 FQGNSA. With V trimmed by 4 bases and J by 2 bases, 5 bases remained unmatched. This CDR3 is 14 amino acids long. The DNA for the CDR3 is TGTGCCAGCAGCTACCCTCAGGGGGCCTACGAGCAGTACTTC. It is translated as CASSYPQGAYEQYF.

The rearrangement links TRBV20-1 to TRBJ2-7; D unclear. V lost 1 base to trimming and J lost 4 bases, with 8 bases between them. This CDR3 comprises 12 residues. The germline gives CDR1 DFQATT, CDR2 SNEGSKA (reference sequence). The CDR3 nucleotides are TGCAGTGCTAGAGCTCCGGAGTACGAGCAGTACTTC. It specifies CSARAPEYEQYF.

This clonotype came up a few times. This chain joins TRBV12-3 or TRBV12-4 and TRBJ2-2; D uncertain. The CDR3 runs to 13 residues. V gave up 7 bases and J gave up 1 base, with 7 bases separating them. CDR3 nucleotides: TGTGCCAGCACCAGGATGAACACCGGGGAGCTGTTTTTT. Translation gives CASTRMNTGELFF.

The rearrangement links TRBV11-2 to TRBJ2-7; 7 bases match TRBD2. This CDR3 has 14 residues. From germline, CDR1 is SGHAT and CDR2 FQNNGV. Trimming removed 4 bases from V and 1 base from J; junction bases left unmatched: 4. The DNA for the CDR3 is TGTGCCAGCAGCTGGACTAGAGGTTCCTACGAGCAGTACTTC. It is translated as CASSWTRGSYEQYF.

V gene TRBV20-1 combines with J gene TRBJ2-2; D unresolved. Germline V CDR1 and CDR2: DFQATT, SNEGSKA (reference sequence). This CDR3 is 12 amino acids long. The germline V and J ends were trimmed by 3 bases and 3 bases, with 5 bases remaining between them. The CDR3 DNA follows: TGCAGTGCTAGCCCACACACCGGGGAGCTGTTTTTT. Amino acid sequence: CSASPHTGELFF.

This clonotype appeared a few times. The genes are TRBV5-1 and TRBJ2-1; 13 bases are a match to TRBD2. Germline trimming cut 4 bases from V and 5 bases from J; bases unmatched to any gene: 6. The CDR3 contains 16 residues. Per germline, CDR1 SGHRS and CDR2 YFSETQ. This chain's CDR3 is CASSQGLAGPDNEQFF. CDR3 nucleotide sequence: TGCGCCAGCAGCCAGGGACTAGCGGGACCCGACAATGAGCAGTTCTTC.

This clonotype has only a few counts. The chain recombines TRBV6-1 with TRBJ2-3, with 9 bases lining up with TRBD2. Germline loops: CDR1 MNHNS, CDR2 SASEGT. J was trimmed by 9 bases and V by 7 bases; bases with no gene match: 8. The CDR3 has 13 residues. The CDR3 sequence is CASTSYSGSTQYF. CDR3 DNA sequence: TGTGCCAGCACCAGCTATAGCGGGAGCACGCAGTATTTT.